A selection of T cell receptor beta chains follows, all from one sample in a study of blood T cell repertoires in COVID-19. Only in-frame clones appear in the TCRdb table, and some are missing; sequencing was by immunoSEQ multiplex PCR. The sample lists approximately 200,000 clones, roughly 80% occurring once. The sample was peripheral blood. The receptors originated from a woman aged 80 or over with acute or convalescent COVID-19. Both conserved end residues are part of each CDR3. Each record gives: clone size, J gene, V gene, D gene, CDR3 length, CDR3 DNA, CDR3 protein. The D gene is left open where the match is weak. Not all rows give a size; the values are once, few, many and, for expanded clones, a class.

abundance: NA
j_gene: TRBJ2-3
v_gene: TRBV14
d_gene: NA
len: 16
CDR3nt: TGTGCCAGCAGCCAAGATTCCGCGGCCAGCGCAGATACGCAGTATTTT
CDR3aa: CASSQDSAASADTQYF

abundance: once
j_gene: TRBJ2-5
v_gene: TRBV6-2/TRBV6-3
d_gene: NA
len: 15
CDR3nt: TGTGCCAGCAGTTACCCACCCGGGAGACAAGAGACCCAGTACTTC
CDR3aa: CASSYPPGRQETQYF

abundance: NA
j_gene: TRBJ2-1
v_gene: TRBV11-2
d_gene: TRBD2
len: 15
CDR3nt: TGTGCCAGCAGATCTGAGCGGGACGCGTACAATGAGCAGTTCTTC
CDR3aa: CASRSERDAYNEQFF

abundance: NA
j_gene: TRBJ2-3
v_gene: TRBV7-2
d_gene: TRBD1
len: 14
CDR3nt: TGTGCCAGCAGCTCGGGACAGGCCAGGGATACGCAGTATTTT
CDR3aa: CASSSGQARDTQYF

abundance: NA
j_gene: TRBJ1-5
v_gene: TRBV19
d_gene: NA
len: 15
CDR3nt: TGTGCCAGTAGTCCCTGGGACGGGGGAAATCAGCCCCAGCATTTT
CDR3aa: CASSPWDGGNQPQHF

abundance: NA
j_gene: TRBJ2-1
v_gene: TRBV5-5
d_gene: NA
len: 16
CDR3nt: TGTGCCAGCAGCTTGGGCCCTGAGAGCTCCTACAATGAGCAGTTCTTC
CDR3aa: CASSLGPESSYNEQFF

abundance: NA
j_gene: TRBJ2-7
v_gene: TRBV5-1
d_gene: NA
len: 14
CDR3nt: TGCGCCAGCAGCTCGAGGCAGGGTCCCTACGAGCAGTACTTC
CDR3aa: CASSSRQGPYEQYF

abundance: NA
j_gene: TRBJ1-4
v_gene: TRBV5-6
d_gene: TRBD1
len: 14
CDR3nt: TGTGCCAGCAGTAGGACAGGGGACGGTGAAAAACTGTTTTTT
CDR3aa: CASSRTGDGEKLFF

abundance: NA
j_gene: TRBJ2-6
v_gene: TRBV19
d_gene: NA
len: 16
CDR3nt: NA
CDR3aa: CASTSAGRSGANVLTF

abundance: NA
j_gene: TRBJ2-3
v_gene: TRBV27
d_gene: NA
len: 16
CDR3nt: TGTGCCAGCAGCTTGTGGGGCACCTCTAGCACAGATACGCAGTATTTT
CDR3aa: CASSLWGTSSTDTQYF

abundance: NA
j_gene: TRBJ1-5
v_gene: TRBV30
d_gene: NA
len: 14
CDR3nt: TGTGCCTGGAGTCTTGGGGCCGGAGATCAGCCCCAGCATTTT
CDR3aa: CAWSLGAGDQPQHF

abundance: NA
j_gene: TRBJ2-7
v_gene: TRBV5-4
d_gene: NA
len: 13
CDR3nt: TGTGCCAGCAGCTCGGACTGGGGTTACGAGCAGTACTTC
CDR3aa: CASSSDWGYEQYF

abundance: NA
j_gene: TRBJ2-7
v_gene: TRBV5-5
d_gene: TRBD1
len: 14
CDR3nt: TGTGCCAGCAGCTTGCAGGGGGCGGTGACCGAGCAGTACTTC
CDR3aa: CASSLQGAVTEQYF

abundance: NA
j_gene: TRBJ1-4
v_gene: TRBV19
d_gene: NA
len: 12
CDR3nt: TGTGCCAGTAGTATCAGCCCCTCAGGCCTGTTTTTT
CDR3aa: CASSISPSGLFF

abundance: NA
j_gene: TRBJ1-1
v_gene: TRBV29-1
d_gene: NA
len: 14
CDR3nt: TGCAGCGTTGAAGAGCATCAAGGGGCCCCTGAAGCTTTCTTT
CDR3aa: CSVEEHQGAPEAFF

abundance: few
j_gene: TRBJ1-1
v_gene: TRBV6-1
d_gene: TRBD1
len: 13
CDR3nt: TGTGCCAGCAGTGAGAGGGGGCTAACTGAAGCTTTCTTT
CDR3aa: CASSERGLTEAFF

abundance: NA
j_gene: TRBJ1-1
v_gene: TRBV2
d_gene: TRBD1
len: 14
CDR3nt: TGTGCCAGCAGTGAAGACAGGGGTGGCACTGAAGCTTTCTTT
CDR3aa: CASSEDRGGTEAFF

abundance: NA
j_gene: TRBJ2-3
v_gene: TRBV12-5
d_gene: NA
len: 15
CDR3nt: TGTGCTAGTGGTTTGGGACTCGAGGGAGCAGATACGCAGTATTTT
CDR3aa: CASGLGLEGADTQYF

abundance: few
j_gene: TRBJ1-1
v_gene: TRBV5-5
d_gene: NA
len: 13
CDR3nt: TGTGCCAGCAGCTTGTTGGCAGAAACTGAAGCTTTCTTT
CDR3aa: CASSLLAETEAFF

abundance: NA
j_gene: TRBJ1-2
v_gene: TRBV6-4
d_gene: NA
len: 16
CDR3nt: TGTGCCAGCAGTCGTTTGGCGGGCGGACCCGGGAGCGGCTACACCTTC
CDR3aa: CASSRLAGGPGSGYTF

abundance: few
j_gene: TRBJ2-2
v_gene: TRBV3-1/TRBV3-2
d_gene: TRBD2
len: 15
CDR3nt: TGTGCCAGCTCCCGGGCTAGCGGGACGATCGGGGAGCTGTTTTTT
CDR3aa: CASSRASGTIGELFF

abundance: NA
j_gene: TRBJ1-1
v_gene: TRBV5-4
d_gene: NA
len: 13
CDR3nt: TGTGCCAGCAGCTTCGTAGGGGGAACTGAAGCTTTCTTT
CDR3aa: CASSFVGGTEAFF

abundance: NA
j_gene: TRBJ1-2
v_gene: TRBV28
d_gene: TRBD1
len: 15
CDR3nt: TGTGCCAGCAGCGCCACAGGGGGCGGCTTGAGTGGCTACACCTTC
CDR3aa: CASSATGGGLSGYTF

abundance: NA
j_gene: TRBJ2-3
v_gene: TRBV2
d_gene: TRBD1
len: 16
CDR3nt: TGTGCCAGCAGGGCTGACAGGGGGCGGCGGACAGATACGCAGTATTTT
CDR3aa: CASRADRGRRTDTQYF

abundance: NA
j_gene: TRBJ1-1
v_gene: TRBV29-1
d_gene: TRBD1
len: 14
CDR3nt: TGCAGCGCCTTTACCGGGACAGGGAACACTGAAGCTTTCTTT
CDR3aa: CSAFTGTGNTEAFF

abundance: NA
j_gene: TRBJ2-7
v_gene: TRBV6-4
d_gene: NA
len: 14
CDR3nt: TGTGCCAGCAGTATCCGGGACATGACCTACGAGCAGTACTTC
CDR3aa: CASSIRDMTYEQYF

abundance: NA
j_gene: TRBJ2-5
v_gene: TRBV4-3
d_gene: TRBD1
len: 18
CDR3nt: TGCGCCAGCAGCCCGTATCCCGGACTCCAGGGGGCAGGGGAGACCCAGTACTTC
CDR3aa: CASSPYPGLQGAGETQYF

abundance: NA
j_gene: TRBJ2-1
v_gene: TRBV4-1
d_gene: TRBD1
len: 15
CDR3nt: TGCGCCAGCAGCCCCGGACAGGGATTCTACAATGAGCAGTTCTTC
CDR3aa: CASSPGQGFYNEQFF

abundance: NA
j_gene: TRBJ2-2
v_gene: TRBV6-5
d_gene: TRBD1
len: 14
CDR3nt: TGTGCCAGCAGATGGGACAGGGGTACCGGGGAGCTGTTTTTT
CDR3aa: CASRWDRGTGELFF

abundance: NA
j_gene: TRBJ2-3
v_gene: TRBV19
d_gene: TRBD1
len: 18
CDR3nt: TGTGCCAGTAGTTCCCGGACAGGGAGGTCGCGGGACCCCGATACGCAGTATTTT
CDR3aa: CASSSRTGRSRDPDTQYF

abundance: NA
j_gene: TRBJ1-2
v_gene: TRBV3-1/TRBV3-2
d_gene: TRBD1
len: 17
CDR3nt: TGTGCCAGCAGGCCAAGACACAGGGGGGAGTCCGACTATGGCTACACCTTC
CDR3aa: CASRPRHRGESDYGYTF

abundance: NA
j_gene: TRBJ1-5
v_gene: TRBV6-6
d_gene: NA
len: 14
CDR3nt: TGTGCCAGCTCTGGGGGGGCTAGCAATCAGCCCCAGCATTTT
CDR3aa: CASSGGASNQPQHF

abundance: once
j_gene: TRBJ1-6
v_gene: TRBV21-1
d_gene: NA
len: 20
CDR3nt: TGTGCCAGCAGCAAAAGCCCCCATGACAGGGATCCCTACTATAATTCACCCCTCCACTTT
CDR3aa: CASSKSPHDRDPYYNSPLHF

abundance: few
j_gene: TRBJ1-1
v_gene: TRBV6-6
d_gene: TRBD1
len: 13
CDR3nt: TGTGCCGGCAGAACCGACAGGGACACTGAAGCTTTCTTT
CDR3aa: CAGRTDRDTEAFF

abundance: NA
j_gene: TRBJ2-1
v_gene: TRBV6-1
d_gene: NA
len: 12
CDR3nt: TGTGCCAGCAGTGAGAGACTGGGTGAGCAGTTCTTC
CDR3aa: CASSERLGEQFF

abundance: NA
j_gene: TRBJ1-6
v_gene: TRBV7-2
d_gene: NA
len: 15
CDR3nt: TGTGCCAGCAGCTTAGCGTCAGACTATAATTCACCCCTCCACTTT
CDR3aa: CASSLASDYNSPLHF

abundance: NA
j_gene: TRBJ1-1
v_gene: TRBV18
d_gene: TRBD1
len: 13
CDR3nt: TGTGCCAGCTCACTGGACAGGGACACTGAAGCTTTCTTT
CDR3aa: CASSLDRDTEAFF